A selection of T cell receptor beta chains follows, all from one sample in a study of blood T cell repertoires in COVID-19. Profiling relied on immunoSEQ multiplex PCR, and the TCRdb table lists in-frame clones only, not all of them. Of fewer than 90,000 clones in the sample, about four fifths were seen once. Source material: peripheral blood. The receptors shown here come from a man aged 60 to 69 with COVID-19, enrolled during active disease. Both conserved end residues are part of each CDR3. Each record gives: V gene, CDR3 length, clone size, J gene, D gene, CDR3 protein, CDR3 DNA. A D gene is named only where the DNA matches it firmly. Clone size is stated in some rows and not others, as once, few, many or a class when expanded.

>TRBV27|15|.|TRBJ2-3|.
CASSLSWRVVDTQYF
TGTGCCAGCAGTTTATCTTGGCGGGTCGTCGATACGCAGTATTTT
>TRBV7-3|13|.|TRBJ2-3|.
CASSSQNTDTQYF
TGTGCCAGCAGCTCTCAGAACACAGATACGCAGTATTTT
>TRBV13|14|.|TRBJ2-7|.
CASSLGAGTYEQYF
TGTGCCAGCAGCTTAGGTGCAGGGACCTACGAGCAGTACTTC
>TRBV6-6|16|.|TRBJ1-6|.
CASSYSKTRENSPLHF
TGTGCCAGCAGTTACTCGAAAACCAGGGAAAATTCACCCCTCCACTTT
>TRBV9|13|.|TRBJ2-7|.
CASSVSQRGEQYF
TGTGCCAGCAGCGTTTCCCAACGGGGGGAGCAGTACTTC
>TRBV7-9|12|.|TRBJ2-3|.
CASSPGSDTQYF
TGTGCCAGCAGCCCAGGGTCAGATACGCAGTATTTT
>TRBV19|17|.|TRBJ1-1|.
CASSIVGYGSMNTEAFF
TGTGCCAGTAGTATAGTAGGATATGGGAGCATGAACACTGAAGCTTTCTTT
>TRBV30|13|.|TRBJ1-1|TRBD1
CALKDREYTEAFF
TGTGCCTTAAAGGACAGGGAATACACTGAAGCTTTCTTT
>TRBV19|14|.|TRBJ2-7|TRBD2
CASSILAGGKEQYF
TGTGCCAGTAGTATACTAGCGGGAGGGAAAGAGCAGTACTTC
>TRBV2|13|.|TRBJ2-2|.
CASSDTGTGELFF
TGTGCCAGCAGTGATACCGGGACCGGGGAGCTGTTTTTT
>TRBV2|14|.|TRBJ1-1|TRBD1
CASRPGTGGTEAFF
TGTGCCAGCAGACCCGGGACAGGGGGAACTGAAGCTTTCTTT
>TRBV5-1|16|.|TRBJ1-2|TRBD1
CASSFNTGEALYGYTF
TGCGCCAGCAGCTTCAATACAGGGGAGGCCCTTTATGGCTACACCTTC
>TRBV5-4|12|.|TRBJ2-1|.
CASSSVLNEQFF
TGTGCCAGCAGCTCGGTCCTCAATGAGCAGTTCTTC
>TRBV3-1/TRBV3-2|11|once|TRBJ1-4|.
CASSSNEKLFF
TGTGCCAGCAGTTCAAATGAAAAACTGTTTTTT
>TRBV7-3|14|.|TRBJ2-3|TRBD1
CASSTGTGDGTQYF
TGTGCCAGCAGCACCGGGACAGGGGATGGTACGCAGTATTTT
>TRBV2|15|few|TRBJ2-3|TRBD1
CASSEVTGVSDTQYF
TGTGCCAGCAGTGAAGTGACAGGGGTCTCAGATACGCAGTATTTT
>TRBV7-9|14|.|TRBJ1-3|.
CASSPQAVGNTIYF
TGTGCCAGCAGCCCCCAGGCAGTTGGAAACACCATATATTTT
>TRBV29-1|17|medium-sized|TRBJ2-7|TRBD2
CSVVGALAGGGSYEQYF
TGCAGCGTTGTTGGGGCCCTAGCGGGAGGGGGCTCCTACGAGCAGTACTTC
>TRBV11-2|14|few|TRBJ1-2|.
CASSLDQQGLGYTF
TGTGCCAGCAGCTTAGATCAGCAGGGTCTTGGCTACACCTTC
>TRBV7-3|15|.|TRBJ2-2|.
CASSLLGRRTGELFF
TGTGCCAGCAGCTTATTGGGGAGACGCACCGGGGAGCTGTTTTTT
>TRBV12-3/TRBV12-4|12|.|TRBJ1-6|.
CASKQYNSPLHF
TGTGCCAGCAAACAGTATAATTCACCCCTCCACTTT
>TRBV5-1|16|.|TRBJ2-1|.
CASSPEALMRGNEQFF
TGCGCCAGCAGTCCGGAGGCGTTGATGAGGGGGAATGAGCAGTTCTTC
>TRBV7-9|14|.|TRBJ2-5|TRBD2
CASSLGREGETQYF
TGTGCCAGCAGCTTAGGAAGGGAGGGAGAGACCCAGTACTTC
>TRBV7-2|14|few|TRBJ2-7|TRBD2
CASSLQRGAYEQYF
TGTGCCAGCAGCTTACAGCGGGGGGCCTACGAGCAGTACTTC
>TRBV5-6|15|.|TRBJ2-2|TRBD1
CASSSTGGYTGELFF
TGTGCCAGCAGCTCGACAGGGGGCTACACCGGGGAGCTGTTTTTT
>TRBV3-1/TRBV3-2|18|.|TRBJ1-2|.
CASSHTSLGAIPGYGYTF
TGTGCCAGCAGCCACACCTCACTAGGAGCCATCCCTGGTTATGGCTACACCTTC
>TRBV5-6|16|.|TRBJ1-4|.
CASRGTGNPTNEKLFF
TGTGCCAGCCGAGGCACAGGTAACCCAACTAATGAAAAACTGTTTTTT
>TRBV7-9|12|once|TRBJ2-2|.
CASSLSDGELFF
TGTGCCAGCAGCTTATCAGACGGGGAGCTGTTTTTT
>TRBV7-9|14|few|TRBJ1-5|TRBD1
CASSLTGSNQPQHF
TGTGCCAGCAGCTTGACAGGGAGCAATCAGCCCCAGCATTTT
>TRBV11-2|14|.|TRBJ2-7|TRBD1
CASSLVTGIYEQYF
TGTGCCAGCAGCTTAGTGACAGGGATCTACGAGCAGTACTTC
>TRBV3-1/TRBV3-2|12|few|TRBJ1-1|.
CASSQERAEAFF
TGTGCCAGCAGCCAAGAGCGGGCTGAAGCTTTCTTT
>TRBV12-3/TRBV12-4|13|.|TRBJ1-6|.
CASTQGDNSPLHF
TGTGCCAGCACCCAAGGGGATAATTCACCCCTCCACTTT
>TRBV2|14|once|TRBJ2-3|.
CASSGGTDTDTQYF
TGTGCCAGCAGTGGCGGGACGGACACAGATACGCAGTATTTT
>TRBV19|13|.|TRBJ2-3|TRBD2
CASTRTSGNTQYF
TGTGCCAGTACCCGGACTAGCGGGAATACGCAGTATTTT
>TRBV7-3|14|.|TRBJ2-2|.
CASSPVANTGELFF
TGTGCCAGCAGCCCGGTAGCCAACACCGGGGAGCTGTTTTTT
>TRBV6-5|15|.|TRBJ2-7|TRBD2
CASKGIAGVLGEQYF
TGTGCCAGCAAGGGTATAGCGGGAGTCCTTGGCGAGCAGTACTTC
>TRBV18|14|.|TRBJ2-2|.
CASSPGSDTRELFF
TGTGCCAGCTCACCCGGGTCGGACACCAGGGAGCTGTTTTTT
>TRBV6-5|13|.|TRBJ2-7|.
CASSPIPSYEQYF
TGTGCCAGCAGTCCTATCCCTTCCTACGAGCAGTACTTC
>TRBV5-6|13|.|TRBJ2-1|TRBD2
CASSLSDGTTKFF
TGTGCCAGCAGCCTATCAGATGGGACTACAAAGTTCTTC
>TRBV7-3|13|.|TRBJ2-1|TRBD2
CASSFSSSGEQFF
TGTGCCAGCAGCTTCAGCTCTAGCGGGGAGCAGTTCTTC
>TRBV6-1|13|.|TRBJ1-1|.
CASRNINIFEAFF
TGTGCCAGCAGAAACATAAACATCTTTGAAGCTTTCTTT